The T cell receptor beta chain under discussion was sequenced for a study of blood T cell repertoires in COVID-19. Overall study: Italy, Spain and the United States were the sources of the convalescent and acute COVID-19 samples.

Germline V CDR1 and CDR2: SGHTA, FQGNSA. The CDR3 extends over 15 amino acids. V lost 5 bases to trimming and J lost 5 bases; unmatched junction nucleotides: 10. This table comes from immunoSEQ multiplex PCR, and its TCRdb copy is limited to in-frame clones, with some not included. The sample yields 65,000 to 80,000 clones, more than 75% seen once. The chain joins TRBV7-2 to TRBJ2-5; TRBD1 matches 8 bases. The sequenced material came from peripheral blood. The source of this sequence is a human donor in a cohort sampled during active COVID-19. CDR3 sequence (DNA): TGTGCCAGCAGCCTGCAGGGGGCTGGGGGGGAGACCCAGTACTTC. Protein sequence: CASSLQGAGGETQYF.